These 19 T cell receptor beta chains were all obtained from the same sample, sequenced in a study of T cell responses to AZD1222 COVID-19 vaccine. The repertoire was sequenced with immunoSEQ multiplex PCR; TCRdb's copy has only in-frame clones and lacks some. There are 150,000 to 200,000 clones in the sample; about 91% occur only once, and less than 4.5% lies in the top ten. This specimen was peripheral blood, taken on day 0 of MenACWY control vaccination. These receptors were obtained from an adult in good health.

Only a few counts were recorded for this clone. Other nucleotide sequences in the sample specify the same CDR3. The chain employs TRBV2 and TRBJ1-6; D is ambiguous. Deletions cut 3 bases from V and 0 bases from J, with 9 bases between. The germline V gene encodes CDR1 SNHLY and CDR2 FYNNEI. CDR3 length equals 16 residues. CDR3 sequence reads: CASSDEGFSYNSPLHF. CDR3 DNA sequence: TGTGCCAGCAGTGATGAAGGATTCTCCTATAATTCACCCCTCCACTTT.

The chain couples TRBV5-1 to TRBJ1-1; no reliable D call. The CDR3 totals 14 residues. Germline V gives CDR1 SGHRS, CDR2 YFSETQ. V was pared by 1 base and J by 4 bases, with 11 bases between. The CDR3 DNA sequence: TGCGCCAGCAGCTTGAGCGCTTTCGGCACTGAAGCTTTCTTT. It yields the protein CASSLSAFGTEAFF.

The chain uses TRBV4-2 and TRBJ2-7; unclear D gene. Germline-derived CDR1 and CDR2 are LGHNA and YNFKEQ. Trimming removed 0 bases at V and 6 bases at J, with 9 bases between. The CDR3 contains 13 residues. CDR3: CASSQDREREQYF. The CDR3 DNA is TGTGCCAGCAGCCAAGACCGCGAACGCGAGCAGTACTTC.

V is TRBV7-2 and J is TRBJ1-3, with no clear D. The CDR3 length is 15 residues. Trimming left V 0 bases short and J 0 bases short, with 6 bases between. From germline, CDR1 is SGHTA and CDR2 FQGNSA. The CDR3 DNA is TGTGCCAGCAGCTTAGCAGCACGCTCTGGAAACACCATATATTTT. Amino acids: CASSLAARSGNTIYF. The variable domain in full, with the rest retrieved from reference TRBV7-2 and TRBJ1-3, is GAGVSQSPSNKVTEKGKDVELRCDPISGHTALYWYRQSLGQGLEFLIYFQGNSAPDKSGLPSDRFSAERTGGSVSTLTIQRTQQEDSAVYLCASSLAARSGNTIYFGEGSWLTVV.

This chain uses TRBV9 with TRBJ1-2; 8 bases fit TRBD1. CDR1 is SGDLS, CDR2 YYNGEE, per germline. Trimming at V came to 4 bases and at J to 8 bases, leaving 19 bases not matched to a gene. The CDR3 loop spans 17 amino acids. The CDR3 region is CASSLDPRQGNSGGYTF. The CDR3 DNA is TGTGCCAGCAGCCTGGACCCCCGACAGGGGAATTCAGGGGGCTACACCTTC.

The chain combines TRBV27 with TRBJ1-4; 10 bases agree with TRBD1. V lost 5 bases to trimming and J lost 3 bases; unmatched junction nucleotides: 3. Germline V gene lookup returns CDR1 MNHEY and CDR2 SMNVEV (reference sequence). This CDR3 has 15 amino acids. DNA for the CDR3: TGTGCCAGCAGTACGACAGGGGGCTCTAATGAAAAACTGTTTTTT. Protein sequence: CASSTTGGSNEKLFF.

This chain links TRBV7-8 with TRBJ2-2; D is perhaps TRBD2 (6 bases). The CDR3 spans 17 residues. Between the trimmed V and J ends, which lost 0 bases and 1 base, there was a span of 12 bases. Germline values: CDR1 SGHVS, CDR2 FQNEAQ. This chain's CDR3 is CASSLATGVRNTGELFF. The DNA of the CDR3 is TGTGCCAGCAGCTTAGCGACGGGAGTGAGGAACACCGGGGAGCTGTTTTTT.

The gene calls are TRBV18 and TRBJ1-2, with TRBD1 matching over 7 bases. After removal of 3 bases from V and 2 bases from J, the junction contained 0 bases not matched to a gene. This CDR3 region has 13 residues. CDR1 KGHSH and CDR2 LQKENI come from the germline V gene. The CDR3 DNA is TGTGCCAGCTCACCGGACAGGAACTATGGCTACACCTTC. Translation: CASSPDRNYGYTF.

This chain links TRBV5-5 with TRBJ2-7; no clear D. Germline V CDR1 and CDR2: SGHKS, YYEKEE (reference sequence). V was trimmed by 1 base and J by 2 bases, leaving 10 bases between them. CDR3 length: 14 amino acids. CDR3 residues: CASSLRTAAYEQYF. CDR3 DNA sequence: TGTGCCAGCAGCTTGCGAACGGCGGCCTACGAGCAGTACTTC.

This clone was seen only a few times. The chain recombines TRBV5-4 with TRBJ1-4, with D perhaps TRBD1 (6 bases). The CDR3 extends over 14 amino acids. V dropped 4 bases and J dropped 8 bases, with 15 bases sitting between them. The V gene's germline CDR1 is SGHNT and CDR2 YYREEE (reference sequence). The CDR3 DNA sequence: TGTGCCAGCAGCCCGGTAGGGGGAGACGAAAAACTGTTTTTT. This codes for CASSPVGGDEKLFF.

This chain joins TRBV10-3 and TRBJ2-7; D remains unclear. This CDR3 is 13 amino acids long. V was pared by 8 bases and J by 1 base, with 12 bases between. The germline V gene encodes CDR1 ENHRY and CDR2 SYGVKD. The CDR3 bases are TGTGCCATCGGGCGCCCATATTCCTACGAGCAGTACTTC. It yields the protein CAIGRPYSYEQYF.

The chain recombines TRBV30 with TRBJ1-2; D remains ambiguous. This CDR3 contains 12 residues. V lost 2 bases, J lost 1 base, and 5 bases lay in between. Germline V gene lookup returns CDR1 GTSNPN and CDR2 SVGIG (reference sequence). DNA of the CDR3: TGTGCCTGGAGTCGGGTTAACTATGGCTACACCTTC. Translating gives CAWSRVNYGYTF.

This clone was recorded once. The genes are TRBV10-3 and TRBJ1-4, with 10 bases aligning to TRBD1. The V gene's germline CDR1 is ENHRY and CDR2 SYGVKD. The CDR3 spans 17 residues. J was trimmed by 0 bases and V by 5 bases; bases with no gene match: 6. This CDR3 reads CAISRDRGPTTNEKLFF. In DNA, the CDR3 is TGTGCCATCAGTAGGGACAGGGGACCCACAACTAATGAAAAACTGTTTTTT.

V gene TRBV19 combines with J gene TRBJ2-1; D tentatively reads TRBD1 or TRBD2 (6 bases each). V was trimmed by 6 bases and J by 0 bases, leaving 18 bases between them. CDR1 is LNHDA, CDR2 SQIVND, per germline (reference sequence). The CDR3 is 17 amino acids. The CDR3 loop is CASRKRGGTSSYNEQFF. Written as DNA, the CDR3 is TGTGCCAGTAGAAAAAGGGGCGGGACAAGCTCCTACAATGAGCAGTTCTTC. The whole variable domain, filled in from reference TRBV19 and TRBJ2-1, reads DGGITQSPKYLFRKEGQNVTLSCEQNLNHDAMYWYRQDPGQGLRLIYYSQIVNDFQKGDIAEGYSVSREKKESFPLTVTSAQKNPTAFYLCASRKRGGTSSYNEQFFGPGTRLTVL.

The genes are TRBV18 and TRBJ1-4; no reliable D call. The CDR3 extends over 14 amino acids. Trimming cost V 3 bases and J 4 bases, with 9 bases left between them. Germline values: CDR1 KGHSH, CDR2 LQKENI. The CDR3: CASSPGAGNEKLFF. DNA for the CDR3: TGTGCCAGCTCACCGGGTGCGGGTAATGAAAAACTGTTTTTT. The full variable domain, its missing parts supplied by reference TRBV18 and TRBJ1-4, is NAGVMQNPRHLVRRRGQEARLRCSPMKGHSHVYWYRQLPEEGLKFMVYLQKENIIDESGMPKERFSAEFPKEGPSILRIQQVVRGDSAAYFCASSPGAGNEKLFFGSGTQLSVL.

The table lists this clone with a count of one. Written as DNA, the CDR3 is TGTGCCAGCAGCAAGAGAGCGGGAGGCGTTCAAGAGACCCAGTACTTC. Amino acid sequence: CASSKRAGGVQETQYF. This rearrangement joins TRBV3-1 (or the pseudogene TRBV3-2) to TRBJ2-5, with 9 bases identical to TRBD2. The CDR3 length is 16 residues. Unmatched junction bases numbered 9, after V lost 5 bases and J lost 2 bases. CDR1 LGHDT and CDR2 YNNKEL come from the germline V gene (reference sequence).

The V and J genes are TRBV7-2 and TRBJ2-3; D is undetermined. V lost 1 base and J lost 6, with 17 bases in between. This CDR3 region has 16 residues. The germline V gene has CDR1 SGHTA and CDR2 FQGNSA. CDR3 bases: TGTGCCAGCAGCTTAGGATTTTGGTCTTCCGAGGATACGCAGTATTTT. As protein: CASSLGFWSSEDTQYF.

In its sample, this clone was seen once. The CDR3 spells CASSGLVEQFF. The CDR3 DNA follows: TGTGCCAGCAGCGGACTAGTTGAGCAGTTCTTC. The chain couples TRBV2 to TRBJ2-1; TRBD2 matches at 7 bases. The length of the CDR3 is 11 residues. Trimming cost V 6 bases and J 9 bases; bases outside gene matches: 2. The V gene's germline CDR1 is SNHLY and CDR2 FYNNEI.

The count of this clone is one. The chain couples TRBV24-1 to TRBJ1-5; D uncertain. Trimming cost V 2 bases and J 5 bases, with 6 bases left between them. The CDR3 totals 13 residues. Germline CDR1 KGHDR, CDR2 SFDVKD. The CDR3 loop reads CATSDSTDQPQHF. The CDR3 nucleotides are TGTGCCACCAGTGATTCTACAGATCAGCCCCAGCATTTT.